Sequencing of this T cell receptor beta chain was carried out in a study of patients and donors after allogeneic stem cell transplantation. CDR1 and CDR2 (germline): SGHRS, YFSETQ. Trimming shortened V by 2 bases and J by 6 bases, and 8 bases separated the two germline ends. CDR3 length: 13 residues. TCRdb fed the RT-PCR reads into MiXCR, producing one record per CDR3 protein. The profile shows 190,000 or so distinct CDR3 sequences, approximately 41% of them singletons. This sequence was found in a human donor who was either an allogeneic HSCT recipient or a stem cell or donor lymphocyte infusion donor (not recorded which). It is not recorded whose cells these are; they may come from a transplant donor. The sample consisted of blood, either unsorted or a sorted T cell fraction (not recorded which). The chain links TRBV5-1 to TRBJ2-2, with a tentative D call TRBD2 (5 bases). The CDR3 nucleotides are TGCGCCAGCAGCTTATCCGGGGCCGGGGAGCTGTTTTTT. Residues: CASSLSGAGELFF.